This TCR beta chain appears in the sequencing data of a study of cytomegalovirus exposure and HLA in healthy donors. V lost 0 bases to trimming and J lost 1 base, with 7 bases between them. CDR1 is LGHNA and CDR2 is YNFKEQ in the germline V gene. This CDR3 contains 15 residues. Whole-study findings and limits: Excluded: some indistinguishable V segments such as TRBV6-2 and TRBV6-3. Presence/absence analyses took donor sequencing depth as roughly uniform.

Amplification used 60 Vbeta primers and 13 Jbeta primers. This table comes from immunoSEQ multiplex PCR, and its TCRdb copy is limited to in-frame clones, with some not included. This table holds over 100,000 clones, about three quarters found once. Note on this clone: The antigen is unknown.

Though probably carrying unrecorded immune exposures, donors were nominally healthy at sampling. The chain combines TRBV4-2 with TRBJ1-3; weak D call: TRBD1 (5 bases). This TCR was recovered from a female donor in good health and CMV-seropositive. Sequencing input: PBMCs. CDR3 sequence: CASSQEDRSGNTIYF. CDR3 DNA: TGTGCCAGCAGCCAAGAAGACAGATCTGGAAACACCATATATTTT.